This TCR beta chain was identified during a study of blood T cell repertoires in COVID-19. The overall study: Sources were T cells, B-cell-depleted T cells, or PBMCs; the material itself was cDNA or gDNA.

The method was immunoSEQ multiplex PCR; TCRdb's version includes in-frame clones alone and lacks a portion of them. Among a few hundred thousand clones listed, around 89% were seen once. The CDR3 runs to 15 residues. Trimming pared 4 bases from V and 2 bases from J, leaving 13 bases between. The germline V gene encodes CDR1 SGHAT and CDR2 FQDESV (reference sequence). The sequence was obtained from a woman in her twenties or thirties with COVID-19, enrolled during active disease. The chain is built from TRBV11-1 and TRBJ2-3; possible D gene TRBD1, 6 bases. The sample taken for sequencing was peripheral blood. CDR3 DNA sequence: TGTGCCAGCAGCTCTTACAGGGTGAACACAGATACGCAGTATTTT. Its translation is CASSSYRVNTDTQYF.